This TCR beta chain was sequenced for a study of CXCR3-negative and CXCR3-positive naive CD8 T cells. It was by 5' RACE with UMI labels that the TRB cDNA libraries were prepared. No DNA is given; TCRdb re-called the 5' RACE reads and lists each CDR3 protein once. The table gives about 90,000 distinct CDR3 sequences; the top ten clones make up about 1% of it. CDR3 length: 16 amino acids. Germline V CDR1 and CDR2: MNHEY, SVGEGT. The receptor's source is a human donor in good health. Some clones in this sample may be carry-over from other donors' samples. This chain links TRBV6-2 or TRBV6-3 with TRBJ2-7; the D gene TCRdb calls, TRBD2, cannot be checked with no DNA. Sequencing was performed on naive CXCR3- CD8+ T cells from blood. Specified subset: CD45RO-CCR7+CD27+CD95- naive CD8+ T cells lacking CXCR3 (TNR3-). The CDR3 here is CASSRVGEIHSYEQYF.